This T cell receptor (beta chain) was identified during a study of Ad26.COV2.S vaccination and SARS-CoV-2 variants. Looking at the study overall: The Ad26.COV2.S arm of the COV1001 trial was where the donor was placed.

Germline lookup yields CDR1 SGHRS and CDR2 YFSETQ. This CDR3 is built from 18 residues. V lost 1 base to trimming and J lost 4 bases, with 23 bases between them. Only in-frame clones appear in the TCRdb table, and some are missing; sequencing was by immunoSEQ multiplex PCR. The repertoire holds roughly 270,000 clones, more than 70% seen once, with around 3% in the top ten. Treatment here: approximately 18 received Ad26.COV2.S at low or high dose, single or two shots; about five received placebo; per-sample allocation not given. Material that was analyzed had been drawn on day 63 after the first vaccine or placebo injection. Aged 18-55 years, donor was enrolled in Boston in 2020. Broader study findings: The study found higher spike-specific TCR breadth in vaccine than placebo recipients. Spike-specific CD8+ and CD4+ T cell responses reportedly showed substantial breadth after vaccination.

Regarding this clone: What it recognizes is unknown.

Sequencing was performed on peripheral blood, taken in a trial of Ad26.COV2.S vaccine versus placebo. The sequence derives from a person between 18 and 65 years old who received the Ad26.COV2.S COVID-19 vaccine or a placebo. The genes are TRBV5-1 and TRBJ1-1; a weak D match, TRBD1 (6 bases). CDR3 DNA sequence: TGCGCCAGCAGCTTGTTTCCACCCGCAGGGGACCTGGGCACTGAAGCTTTCTTT. It translates to CASSLFPPAGDLGTEAFF.